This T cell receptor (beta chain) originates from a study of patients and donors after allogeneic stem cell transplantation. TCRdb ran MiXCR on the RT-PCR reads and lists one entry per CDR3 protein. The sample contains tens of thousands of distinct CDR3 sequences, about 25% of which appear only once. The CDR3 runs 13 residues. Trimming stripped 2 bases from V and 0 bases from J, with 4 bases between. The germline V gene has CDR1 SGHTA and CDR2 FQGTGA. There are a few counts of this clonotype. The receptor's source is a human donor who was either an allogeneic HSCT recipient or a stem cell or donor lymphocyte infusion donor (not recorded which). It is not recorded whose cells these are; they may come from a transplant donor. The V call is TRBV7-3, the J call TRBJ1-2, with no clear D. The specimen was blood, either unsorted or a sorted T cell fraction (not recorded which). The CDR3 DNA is TGTGCCAGCAGCTTAGAGCCTAACTATGGCTACACCTTC. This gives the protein CASSLEPNYGYTF.